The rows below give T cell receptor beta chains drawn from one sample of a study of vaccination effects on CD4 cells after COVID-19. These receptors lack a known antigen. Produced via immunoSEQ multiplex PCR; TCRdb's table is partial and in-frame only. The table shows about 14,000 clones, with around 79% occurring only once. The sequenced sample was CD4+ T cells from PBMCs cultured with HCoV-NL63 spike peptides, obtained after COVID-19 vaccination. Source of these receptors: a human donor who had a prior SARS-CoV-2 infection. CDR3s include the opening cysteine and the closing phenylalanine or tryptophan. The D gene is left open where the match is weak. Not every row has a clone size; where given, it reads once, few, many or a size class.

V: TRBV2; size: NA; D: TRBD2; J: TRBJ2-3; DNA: TGTGCCAGCAGTGAAGGCGGGGGGTTCACAGATACGCAGTATTTT; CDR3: CASSEGGGFTDTQYF
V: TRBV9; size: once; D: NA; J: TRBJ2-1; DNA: TGTGCCAGCAGCGTAGTGGGAGCCAATGAGCAGTTCTTC; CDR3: CASSVVGANEQFF
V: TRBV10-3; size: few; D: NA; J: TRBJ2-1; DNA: TGTGCCATCAGTGAGTCGGACGCCGGGGGACAGTTCTTC; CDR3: CAISESDAGGQFF
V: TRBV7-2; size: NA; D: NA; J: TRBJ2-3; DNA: TGTGCCAGCAGCTTTATCACAGATACGCAGTATTTT; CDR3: CASSFITDTQYF
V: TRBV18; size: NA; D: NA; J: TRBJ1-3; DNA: TGTGCCAGCTCACCACTGGGAAACACCATATATTTT; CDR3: CASSPLGNTIYF
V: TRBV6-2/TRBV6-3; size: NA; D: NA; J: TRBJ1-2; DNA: TGTGCCAGCAGCATTGACCTACTTGGGGGCTACACCTTC; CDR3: CASSIDLLGGYTF
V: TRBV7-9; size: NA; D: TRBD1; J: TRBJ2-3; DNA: TGTGCCAGCAGCTACCCGGGACAGCCAACAGATACGCAGTATTTT; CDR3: CASSYPGQPTDTQYF
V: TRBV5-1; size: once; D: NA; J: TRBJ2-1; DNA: TGCGCCAGCAGCCCGCAGGGTCACTACAATGAGCAGTTCTTC; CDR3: CASSPQGHYNEQFF
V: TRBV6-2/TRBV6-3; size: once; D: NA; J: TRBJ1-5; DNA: TGTGCCAGCAGTGACGAGTATCAGCCCCAGCATTTT; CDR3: CASSDEYQPQHF
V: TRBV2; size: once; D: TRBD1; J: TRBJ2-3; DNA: TGTGCCAGCGTCCGGGACAGGGGTCATACGCAGTATTTT; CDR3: CASVRDRGHTQYF
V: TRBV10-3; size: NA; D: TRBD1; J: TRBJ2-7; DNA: TGTGCCACGGCCGGGACAGGGAGGGACGAGCAGTACTTC; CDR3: CATAGTGRDEQYF
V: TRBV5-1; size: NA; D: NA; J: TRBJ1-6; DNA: TGCGCCAGCAGCTTGGCGCCCGGGAGCTCCTATAATTCACCCCTCCACTTT; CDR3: CASSLAPGSSYNSPLHF
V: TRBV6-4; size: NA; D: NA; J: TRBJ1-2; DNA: TGTGCCGCTGGAGAGCAGGAGACCGCTGGCTACACCTTC; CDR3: CAAGEQETAGYTF
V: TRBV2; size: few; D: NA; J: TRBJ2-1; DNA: TGTGCCAGCAATGGAGGATCTCCAGGCTACAATGAGCAGTTCTTC; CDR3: CASNGGSPGYNEQFF
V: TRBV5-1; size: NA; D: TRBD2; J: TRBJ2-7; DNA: TGCGCCAGCAGCTTGGCCCTAGCGGGGAACTACGAGCAGTACTTC; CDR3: CASSLALAGNYEQYF
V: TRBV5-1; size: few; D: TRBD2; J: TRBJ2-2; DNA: TGCGCCAGCAGCATAAGCGGGGGGGCCCCCGGGGAGCTGTTTTTT; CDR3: CASSISGGAPGELFF
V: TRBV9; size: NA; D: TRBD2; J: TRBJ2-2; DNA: TGTGCCAGCAGAGCGGGAACTTACACCGGGGAGCTGTTTTTT; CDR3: CASRAGTYTGELFF
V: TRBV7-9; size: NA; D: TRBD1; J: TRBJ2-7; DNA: TGTGCCAGCAGCTGGGACAGGCAGGCCGAGCAGTACTTC; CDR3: CASSWDRQAEQYF
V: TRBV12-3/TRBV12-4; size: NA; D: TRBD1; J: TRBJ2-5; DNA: TGTGCCAGCAGGATACAGGGGGGAGAGACCCAGTACTTC; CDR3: CASRIQGGETQYF
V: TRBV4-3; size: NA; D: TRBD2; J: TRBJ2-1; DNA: TGCGCCAGCAGCCAACTCGGGAGGGCAATCAATGAGCAGTTCTTC; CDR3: CASSQLGRAINEQFF
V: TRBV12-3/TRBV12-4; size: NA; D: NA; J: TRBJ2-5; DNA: TGTGCCAGCAGTCCCGGTATGGGGACCCAGTACTTC; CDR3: CASSPGMGTQYF
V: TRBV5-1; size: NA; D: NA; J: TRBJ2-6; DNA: TGCGCCAGCAGCTTGTTGCCGGTCAACTCTGGGGCCAACGTCCTGACTTTC; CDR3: CASSLLPVNSGANVLTF
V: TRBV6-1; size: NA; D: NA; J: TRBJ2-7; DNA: TGTGCCAGCAGTGAACCGGTGATGGGATCCTACGAGCAGTACTTC; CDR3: CASSEPVMGSYEQYF
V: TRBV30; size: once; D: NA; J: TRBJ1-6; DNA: TGTGCCTGGAGTCCCAGGACCTATTCCGGGTCCTCCTATAATTCACCCCTCCACTTT; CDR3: CAWSPRTYSGSSYNSPLHF
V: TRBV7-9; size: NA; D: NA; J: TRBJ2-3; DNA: TGTGCCAGCAGCCCGAACCTACGCGCAGATACGCAGTATTTT; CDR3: CASSPNLRADTQYF
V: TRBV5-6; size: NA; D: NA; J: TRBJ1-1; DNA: TGTGCCAGCAGCTACTTACAGGGTTATGGCACTGAAGCTTTCTTT; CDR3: CASSYLQGYGTEAFF
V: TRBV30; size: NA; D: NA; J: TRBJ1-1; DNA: TGTGCCTGGAGATCTACCGCTAGGGAGAGAGCTTTCTTT; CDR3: CAWRSTARERAFF
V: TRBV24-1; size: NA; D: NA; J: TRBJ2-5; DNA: TGTGCCACCAGTGATCCCGGACGGGGTCAAGAGACCCAGTACTTC; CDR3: CATSDPGRGQETQYF
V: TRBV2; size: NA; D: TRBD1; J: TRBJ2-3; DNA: TGTGCCAGCAGTGATGTGTCAGGGGGCGCAGATACGCAGTATTTT; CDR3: CASSDVSGGADTQYF
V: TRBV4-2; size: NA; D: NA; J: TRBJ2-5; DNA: TGTGCCAGCAGCCACCACTCACTCGAGACCCAGTACTTC; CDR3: CASSHHSLETQYF
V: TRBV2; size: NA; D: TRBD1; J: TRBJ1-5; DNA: TGTGCCAGCAGCGAAATAGGACAGGGCGGTCAGCCCCAGCATTTT; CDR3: CASSEIGQGGQPQHF
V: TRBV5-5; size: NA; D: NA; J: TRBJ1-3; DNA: TGTGCCAGCAGCCCCTCGGGCTGGGCTGGAAACACCATATATTTT; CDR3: CASSPSGWAGNTIYF
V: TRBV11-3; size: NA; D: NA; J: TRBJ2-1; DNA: TGTGCCAGCAGCCCAGAGGCCCCCCCAAATGAGCAGTTCTTC; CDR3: CASSPEAPPNEQFF
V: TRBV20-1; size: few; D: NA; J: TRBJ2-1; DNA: TGCAGTGCTAGAGATGACAATGAGCAGTTCTTC; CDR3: CSARDDNEQFF
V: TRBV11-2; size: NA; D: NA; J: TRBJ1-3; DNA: TGTGCCAGCAGCATATCGGGACACCTCAACTCTGGAAACACCATATATTTT; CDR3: CASSISGHLNSGNTIYF
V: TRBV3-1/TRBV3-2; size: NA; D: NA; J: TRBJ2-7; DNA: TGTGCCAGCAGCCAAGATCAGTCGGCTAAAAATTTCCACGAGCAGTACTTC; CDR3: CASSQDQSAKNFHEQYF
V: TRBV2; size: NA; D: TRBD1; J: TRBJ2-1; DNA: TGTGCCAGCACACAACAGGGGGCGTGGGTTAATGAGCAGTTCTTC; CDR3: CASTQQGAWVNEQFF
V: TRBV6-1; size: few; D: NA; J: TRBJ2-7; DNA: TGTGCCAGCAGTGAAGAGGCCTACGAGCAGTACTTC; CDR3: CASSEEAYEQYF
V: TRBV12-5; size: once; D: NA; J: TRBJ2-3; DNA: TGTGCTAGTGGTTTGGTAGACCTAGATACGCAGTATTTT; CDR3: CASGLVDLDTQYF
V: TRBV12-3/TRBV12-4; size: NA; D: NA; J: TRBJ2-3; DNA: TGTGCCAGCAGTACCCGTGGACCAGATACGCAGTATTTT; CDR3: CASSTRGPDTQYF
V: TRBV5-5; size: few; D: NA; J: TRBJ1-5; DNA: TGTGCCAGCAGCGCAGAGAGGTGGCAGCCCCAGCATTTT; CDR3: CASSAERWQPQHF
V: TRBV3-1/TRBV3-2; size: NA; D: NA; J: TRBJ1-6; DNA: TGTGCCAGCAGCCACCAGGGGAGGAATTCACCCCTCCACTTT; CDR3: CASSHQGRNSPLHF
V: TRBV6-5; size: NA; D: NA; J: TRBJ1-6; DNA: TGTGCCAGCAGTCTCAACTATAATTCACCCCTCCACTTT; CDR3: CASSLNYNSPLHF
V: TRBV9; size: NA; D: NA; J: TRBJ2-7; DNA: TGTGCCAGCAGCGTGGGAGGGGACACCATCTACGAGCAGTACTTC; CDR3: CASSVGGDTIYEQYF
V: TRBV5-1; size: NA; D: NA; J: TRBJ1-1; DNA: TGCGCCAGCAGCAGGTCAGGGATCCAGAACACTGAAGCTTTCTTT; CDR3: CASSRSGIQNTEAFF
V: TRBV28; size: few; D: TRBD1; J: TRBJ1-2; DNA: TGTGCCAGCAGTTCAGCGGACAGGGGGTCCGGCTACACCTTC; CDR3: CASSSADRGSGYTF
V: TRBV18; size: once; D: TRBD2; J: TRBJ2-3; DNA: TGTGCCAGCTCACCGGGACTAGCGGGGGTGGATACGCAGTATTTT; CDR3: CASSPGLAGVDTQYF
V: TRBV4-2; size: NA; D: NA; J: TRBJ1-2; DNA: TGTGCCAGCAGCCAAGAAGGGGACATCCGGGAGGATGGCTACACCTTC; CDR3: CASSQEGDIREDGYTF